This TCR beta chain comes out of a study of blood T cell repertoires in COVID-19. Study summary: Collection of acute and convalescent COVID-19 samples took place in the United States, Italy and Spain. Nucleic acid was either cDNA or gDNA, and it came from T cells, B-cell-depleted T cells, or PBMCs.

Methods used by the authors: Scientists estimated how many nucleated cells there were by amplifying reference gene primers. Only in-frame clones appear in the TCRdb table, and some are missing; sequencing was by immunoSEQ multiplex PCR. V and J calls and clone size are as listed in that table; D and trimming were resolved from the DNA. The sample lists about 200,000 clones, approximately 88% occurring once. The V gene's germline CDR1 is ENHRY and CDR2 SYGVKD. The CDR3 has 13 residues. V was clipped by 11 bases and J by 5 bases; unmatched bases: 9. The sequence derives from a man in his forties or fifties with acute or convalescent COVID-19. Sequencing was carried out using peripheral blood. The chain carries TRBV10-3 and TRBJ2-5; 9 bases are a match to TRBD1. This chain's CDR3 is CASLGQGGETQYF. Here the CDR3 DNA reads TGTGCCTCGCTGGGACAGGGCGGCGAGACCCAGTACTTC.